These 3 T cell receptor beta chains originate from one sample sequenced in a study of T cell responses to AZD1222 COVID-19 vaccine (dated by TCRdb to the early 2020s). The time point tag for this specimen amounts to: baseline before first vaccination. To prepare the library, the immunoSEQ multiplex PCR assay was applied. TCRdb stores this immuneACCESS table with in-frame sequences only. Part of the clones is absent; in the studies checked, under half of the shortfall reflects unresolved V genes, and no reason is known for the rest. Counted in this sample were roughly 130,000 clones; about 92% of them appeared once. The top ten clonotypes cover about 3% of the sample. The sequences come from peripheral blood, collected on day 0 of AZD1222 vaccination. These receptors came from an adult in good health.

This rearrangement joins TRBV7-9 to TRBJ2-7, with D perhaps TRBD1 (6 bases). Germline values: CDR1 SEHNR, CDR2 FQNEAQ (reference sequence). CDR3 length equals 14 residues. V lost 2 bases and J lost 5, with 13 bases in between. CDR3 sequence (DNA): TGTGCCAGCAGCTTACGACAGGAGCTTCACGAGCAGTACTTC. Translated: CASSLRQELHEQYF.

In DNA, the CDR3 is TGCGCCAGCAGCCAAGGGGTAGGGGGAATGGAGACCCAGTACTTC. It specifies CASSQGVGGMETQYF. The rearrangement links TRBV4-1 to TRBJ2-5; possible D gene TRBD1, 6 bases. This CDR3 spans 15 amino acids. V lost 1 base and J lost 5, with 14 bases in between. CDR1 is MGHRA and CDR2 is YSYEKL in the germline V gene.

The rearrangement uses TRBV4-1 and TRBJ2-7, with D possibly TRBD1 on 5 matching bases. Germline lookup yields CDR1 MGHRA and CDR2 YSYEKL. Trimming took off 5 bases at V and 5 bases at J, with 19 bases between the two ends. The CDR3 spans 15 residues. The CDR3, as DNA: TGCGCCAGCAGCATCTTTCAGGGCCTGCAAAACGAGCAGTACTTC. It specifies CASSIFQGLQNEQYF.